This TCR beta chain is from a study of Graves' ophthalmopathy and Graves' hyperthyroidism. Study-level findings and limits: Most thyroid-expanded clonotypes exceeding 0.001 frequency were also found in blood. Classification of ophthalmopathy versus stable hyperthyroidism by a 13-signature model yielded around 88% sensitivity and just under 84% specificity.

V dropped 2 bases and J dropped 11 bases, with 19 bases sitting between them. The germline V gene encodes CDR1 SEHNR and CDR2 FQNEAQ (reference sequence). This CDR3 contains 15 residues. Amplification of the TCR beta CDR3 regions used RNA transcripts (as template). The library came from an HTBI-primed first-round RT-PCR and a second-round multiplex PCR. TCRdb used MiXCR to reprocess the multiplex PCR reads, holding one entry per CDR3 protein. Of hundreds of thousands of distinct CDR3 sequences listed, roughly 20% are singletons. About this clonotype itself: The antigen is not known.

The rearrangement links TRBV7-9 to TRBJ1-3, with TRBD1 as a possible D gene (5 bases). The sequenced material came from peripheral blood. The sequence came from a woman aged 18-29 years with stable Graves' hyperthyroidism. CDR3 protein: CASSLTRQSEGAIYF. The CDR3 coding sequence is TGTGCCAGCAGCTTAACACGACAGTCCGAAGGCGCCATATATTTT.